A single sample is the source of the 4 T cell receptor beta chains below, sequenced in a study of blood T cell repertoires in COVID-19. Repertoires were generated with immunoSEQ multiplex PCR, while TCRdb's copy carries only in-frame clones and drops some. The sample has tens of thousands of clones, roughly four fifths seen once. Sequenced sample: peripheral blood. The receptors stem from a man between 70 and 80 years old with acute or convalescent COVID-19.

J is TRBJ2-7 and V is TRBV4-2; tentatively, D is TRBD2 (5 bases). The CDR3 length is 14 residues. CDR1 is LGHNA, CDR2 YNFKEQ, per germline. V gave up 4 bases and J gave up 5 bases, with 15 bases separating them. This CDR3 is CASSRDYPGNEQYF. The CDR3 bases are TGTGCCAGCAGCCGCGACTACCCGGGGAACGAGCAGTACTTC.

V usage is TRBV3-1 (or the pseudogene TRBV3-2) and J usage is TRBJ2-1, with a tentative D call TRBD2 (5 bases). The V gene lost 3 bases and the J gene lost 7 bases, with 16 bases spanning the gap. CDR1 is LGHDT, CDR2 YNNKEL, per germline (reference sequence). The CDR3 has 15 amino acids. This chain's CDR3 is CASSQVGVAGNEQFF. CDR3 coding DNA: TGTGCCAGCAGCCAGGTGGGAGTGGCCGGGAATGAGCAGTTCTTC.

V gene TRBV7-3 combines with J gene TRBJ2-1; 7 nucleotides align to TRBD1. The CDR3 extends over 15 amino acids. V lost 5 bases, J lost 1 base, and 5 bases stayed unmatched. Germline-derived CDR1 and CDR2 are SGHTA and FQGTGA. The CDR3 spells CASSPGTASYNEQFF. Here the CDR3 DNA reads TGTGCCAGCAGCCCGGGGACAGCTTCCTACAATGAGCAGTTCTTC.

This clone was detected only once. Because the CDR3 is missing its conserved closing phenylalanine or tryptophan, this is likely a read error. V and J are TRBV19 and TRBJ1-1, with D possibly being TRBD1 (6 bases). This CDR3 has 14 residues. Germline assignment: CDR1 LNHDA and CDR2 SQIVND (reference sequence). The chain's CDR3 is CASSPWTVNTDAFV. The DNA for the CDR3 is TGTGCCAGTAGTCCGTGGACAGTGAACACTGACGCTTTCGTT.